This entry describes one T cell receptor beta chain. Antigen: not known. The assay was immunoSEQ multiplex PCR, and TCRdb's table has in-frame clones only and misses some. The table lists some 120,000 clones, around 94% of them singletons, with roughly 1.7% in the top ten. This entry comes from a study of siplizumab effects on memory and regulatory T cells. Regarding the study as a whole: Naive T cells were seemingly more diverse than memory cells, and major contributions to the alloresponse seemed to be made by them. A mean of approximately 70% of mappable alloreactive CD4+ clones were Treg-derived with siplizumab, compared with around 26% in controls.

Trimming took 7 bases from V and 3 from J, leaving 12 bases between them. There are 13 residues in the CDR3. Per germline, CDR1 WSHSY and CDR2 SAAADI. J is TRBJ2-5 and V is TRBV10-2; D is ambiguous. The sequencing input was non-Treg CD4+ T cells sorted from blood. The clonotype comes from a human donor in good health. CDR3: CASNVEWEETQYF. In DNA, the CDR3 is TGCGCCAGCAACGTAGAGTGGGAAGAGACCCAGTACTTC.